This T cell receptor beta chain was sequenced for a study of T cells in localized non-small cell lung cancer. General observations from the study: Median detection of top 100 tumor clones in adjacent lung was 57 clones. The study found T cell clonality highest in uninvolved adjacent lung, above tumor. Increased T cell density in blood showed an association with longer overall survival.

A note on this clone: What it binds is not known.

CDR1 is SGHNT, CDR2 YYREEE, per germline (reference sequence). The CDR3 covers 14 residues. V dropped 6 bases and J dropped 2 bases, with 14 bases sitting between them. Generated by immunoSEQ multiplex PCR, the TCRdb table keeps only in-frame clones and is missing some. The repertoire holds over 30,000 clones, with around four fifths as singletons. This clonotype was sampled from a male donor older than 55 with stage II squamous cell lung carcinoma. The chain recombines TRBV5-4 with TRBJ2-5, with D perhaps being TRBD1 or TRBD2 (5 bases each). Sequences were derived from peripheral blood, sampled before any cancer treatment. The CDR3 loop reads CASNKWGSQETQYF. Written as DNA, the CDR3 is TGTGCCAGCAATAAATGGGGGAGTCAAGAGACCCAGTACTTC.